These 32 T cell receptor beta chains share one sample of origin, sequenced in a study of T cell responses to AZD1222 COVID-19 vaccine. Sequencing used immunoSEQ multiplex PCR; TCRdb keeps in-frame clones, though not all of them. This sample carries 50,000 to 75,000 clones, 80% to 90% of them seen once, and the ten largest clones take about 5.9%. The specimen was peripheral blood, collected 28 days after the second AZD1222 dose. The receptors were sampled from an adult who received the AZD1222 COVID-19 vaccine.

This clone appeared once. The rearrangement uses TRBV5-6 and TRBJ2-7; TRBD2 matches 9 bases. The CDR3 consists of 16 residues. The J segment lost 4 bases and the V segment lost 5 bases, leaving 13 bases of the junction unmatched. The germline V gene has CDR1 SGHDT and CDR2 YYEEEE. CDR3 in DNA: TGTGCCAGCAGTACAGCGACTAGCGGCTATCGGTACGAGCAGTACTTC. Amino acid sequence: CASSTATSGYRYEQYF. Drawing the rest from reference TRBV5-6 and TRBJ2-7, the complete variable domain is DAGVTQSPTHLIKTRGQQVTLRCSPKSGHDTVSWYQQALGQGPQFIFQYYEEEERQRGNFPDRFSGHQFPNYSSELNVNALLLGDSALYLCASSTATSGYRYEQYFGPGTRLTVT.

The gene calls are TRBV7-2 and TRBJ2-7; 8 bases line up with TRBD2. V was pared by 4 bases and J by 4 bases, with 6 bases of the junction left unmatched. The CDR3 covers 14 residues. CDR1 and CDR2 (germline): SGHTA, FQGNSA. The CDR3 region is CASSSSGGGYEQYF. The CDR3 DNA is TGTGCCAGCAGCTCTTCGGGAGGGGGATACGAGCAGTACTTC. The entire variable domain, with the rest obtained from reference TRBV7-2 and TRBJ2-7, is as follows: GAGVSQSPSNKVTEKGKDVELRCDPISGHTALYWYRQSLGQGLEFLIYFQGNSAPDKSGLPSDRFSAERTGGSVSTLTIQRTQQEDSAVYLCASSSSGGGYEQYFGPGTRLTVT.

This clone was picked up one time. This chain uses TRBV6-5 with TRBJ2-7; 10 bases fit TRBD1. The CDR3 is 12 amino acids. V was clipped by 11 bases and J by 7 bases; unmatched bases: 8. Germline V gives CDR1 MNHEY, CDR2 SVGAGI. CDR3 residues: CARVGQGEEQYF. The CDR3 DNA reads TGTGCCCGAGTCGGACAGGGGGAAGAGCAGTACTTC.

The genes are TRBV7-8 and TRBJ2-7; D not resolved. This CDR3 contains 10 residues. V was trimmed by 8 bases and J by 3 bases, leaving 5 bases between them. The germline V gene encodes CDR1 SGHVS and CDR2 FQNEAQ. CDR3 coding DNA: TGTGCCAGCGGCAGCTACGAGCAGTACTTC. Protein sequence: CASGSYEQYF.

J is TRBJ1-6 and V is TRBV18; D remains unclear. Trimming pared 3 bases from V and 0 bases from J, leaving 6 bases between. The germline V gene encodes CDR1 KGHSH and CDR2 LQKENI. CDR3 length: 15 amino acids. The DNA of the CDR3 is TGTGCCAGCTCACCGGGGAGCTCCTATAATTCACCCCTCCACTTT. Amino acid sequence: CASSPGSSYNSPLHF.

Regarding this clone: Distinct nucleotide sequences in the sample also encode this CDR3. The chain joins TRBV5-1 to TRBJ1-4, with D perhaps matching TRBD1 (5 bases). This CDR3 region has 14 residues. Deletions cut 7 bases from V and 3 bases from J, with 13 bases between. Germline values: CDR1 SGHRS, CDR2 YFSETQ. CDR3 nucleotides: TGCGCCAGCTCCCTAGGGGAGGCTAATGAAAAACTGTTTTTT. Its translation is CASSLGEANEKLFF.

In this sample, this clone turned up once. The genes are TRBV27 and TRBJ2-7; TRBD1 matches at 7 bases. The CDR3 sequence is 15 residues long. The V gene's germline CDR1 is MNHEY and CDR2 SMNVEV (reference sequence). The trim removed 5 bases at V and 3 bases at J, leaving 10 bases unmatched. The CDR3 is CASSKPTGPVYEQYF. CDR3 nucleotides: TGTGCCAGCAGTAAGCCGACAGGGCCAGTCTACGAGCAGTACTTC.

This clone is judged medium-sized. The CDR3 loop reads CASSSEASTDTQYF. DNA for the CDR3: TGTGCCAGCAGCTCTGAGGCTAGCACAGATACGCAGTATTTT. This chain uses TRBV6-4 with TRBJ2-3; no clear D gene. V dropped 6 bases and J dropped 0 bases, with 10 bases sitting between them. The CDR3 runs 14 residues. CDR1 MRHNA and CDR2 SNTAGT come from the germline V gene.

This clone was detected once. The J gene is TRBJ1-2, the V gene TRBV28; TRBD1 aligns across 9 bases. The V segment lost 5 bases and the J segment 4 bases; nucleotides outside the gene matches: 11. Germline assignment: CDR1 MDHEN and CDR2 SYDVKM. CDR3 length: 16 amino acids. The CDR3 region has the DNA TGTGCCAGCAGTCACCGGGACAGGGCGTTAGTCTATGGCTACACCTTC. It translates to CASSHRDRALVYGYTF.

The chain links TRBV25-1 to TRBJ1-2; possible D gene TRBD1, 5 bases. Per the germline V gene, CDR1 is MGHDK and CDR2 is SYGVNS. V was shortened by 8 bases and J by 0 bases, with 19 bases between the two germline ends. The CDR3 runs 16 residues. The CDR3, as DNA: TGTGCCAGCGGTGGGGCCCTGACAGCCGCTAACTATGGCTACACCTTC. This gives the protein CASGGALTAANYGYTF.

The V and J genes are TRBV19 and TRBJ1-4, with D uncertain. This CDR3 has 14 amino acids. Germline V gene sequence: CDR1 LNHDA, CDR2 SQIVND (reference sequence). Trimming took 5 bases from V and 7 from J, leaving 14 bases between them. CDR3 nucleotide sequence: TGTGCCAGTAGTCCCGGACGATTCGGTGAAAAACTGTTTTTT. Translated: CASSPGRFGEKLFF.

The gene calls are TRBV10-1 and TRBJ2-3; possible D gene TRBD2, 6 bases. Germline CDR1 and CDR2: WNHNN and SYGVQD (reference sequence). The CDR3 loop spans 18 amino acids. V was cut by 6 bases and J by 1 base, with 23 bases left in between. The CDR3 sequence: CASSGTATGAGGTDTQYF. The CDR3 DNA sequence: TGCGCCAGCAGCGGGACTGCCACCGGGGCCGGGGGCACAGATACGCAGTATTTT.

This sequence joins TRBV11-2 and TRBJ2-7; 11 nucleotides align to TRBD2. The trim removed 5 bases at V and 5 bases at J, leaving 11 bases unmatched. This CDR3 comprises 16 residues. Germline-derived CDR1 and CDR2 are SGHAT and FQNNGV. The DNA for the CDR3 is TGTGCCAGCAGCGACTGGGGTAGCGGGAGGGTCGACGAGCAGTACTTC. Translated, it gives CASSDWGSGRVDEQYF.

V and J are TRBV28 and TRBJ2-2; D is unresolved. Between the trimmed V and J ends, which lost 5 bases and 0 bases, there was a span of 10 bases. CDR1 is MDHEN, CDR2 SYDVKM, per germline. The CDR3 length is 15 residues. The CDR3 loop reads CASSPPWTNTGELFF. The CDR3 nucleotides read TGTGCCAGCAGTCCGCCCTGGACGAACACCGGGGAGCTGTTTTTT.

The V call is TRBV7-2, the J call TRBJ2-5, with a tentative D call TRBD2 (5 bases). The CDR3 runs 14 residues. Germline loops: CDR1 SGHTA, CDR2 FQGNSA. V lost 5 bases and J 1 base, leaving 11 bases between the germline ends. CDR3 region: CASSPPGFQETQYF. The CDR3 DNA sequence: TGTGCCAGCAGCCCACCGGGATTCCAAGAGACCCAGTACTTC.

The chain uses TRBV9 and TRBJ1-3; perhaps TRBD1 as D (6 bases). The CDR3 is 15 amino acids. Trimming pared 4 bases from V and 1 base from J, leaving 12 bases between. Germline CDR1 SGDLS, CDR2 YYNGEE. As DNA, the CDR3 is TGTGCCAGCAGCTTAAAGGGGGGTTCTGGAAACACCATATATTTT. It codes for CASSLKGGSGNTIYF.

The CDR3 DNA sequence: TGTGCCAGCAGTGACCCCGGGTACCACTCCTACGAGCAGTACTTC. This codes for CASSDPGYHSYEQYF. The gene calls are TRBV6-1 and TRBJ2-7, with unresolved D. V gave up 3 bases and J gave up 0 bases, with 12 bases separating them. Germline V lookup: CDR1 MNHNS, CDR2 SASEGT. There are 15 residues in the CDR3.

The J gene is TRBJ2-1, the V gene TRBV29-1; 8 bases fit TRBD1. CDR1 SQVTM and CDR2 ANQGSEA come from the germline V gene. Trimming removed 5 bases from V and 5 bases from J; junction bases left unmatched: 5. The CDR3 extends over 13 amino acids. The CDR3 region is CSVWTGSHNEQFF. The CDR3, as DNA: TGCAGCGTTTGGACAGGGAGTCACAATGAGCAGTTCTTC.

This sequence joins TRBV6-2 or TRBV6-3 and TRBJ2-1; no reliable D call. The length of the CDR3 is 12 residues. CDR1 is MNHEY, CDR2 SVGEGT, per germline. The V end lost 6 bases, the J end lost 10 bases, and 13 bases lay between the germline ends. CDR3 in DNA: TGTGCCAGCAGCTCGGCCCTCCGGGAGCAGTTCTTC. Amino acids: CASSSALREQFF.

CDR3 sequence reads: CASGTGGTGRGTAFF. For the CDR3, the DNA is TGTGCCAGTGGGACAGGGGGCACGGGAAGGGGAACAGCTTTCTTT. The rearrangement uses TRBV19 and TRBJ1-1; TRBD1 matches at 12 bases. This CDR3 spans 15 amino acids. V dropped 8 bases and J dropped 10; count of bases not matched to a gene: 14. Germline CDR1 is LNHDA and CDR2 is SQIVND (reference sequence). The full variable domain, with the rest looked up from reference TRBV19 and TRBJ1-1, is DGGITQSPKYLFRKEGQNVTLSCEQNLNHDAMYWYRQDPGQGLRLIYYSQIVNDFQKGDIAEGYSVSREKKESFPLTVTSAQKNPTAFYLCASGTGGTGRGTAFFGQGTRLTVV.

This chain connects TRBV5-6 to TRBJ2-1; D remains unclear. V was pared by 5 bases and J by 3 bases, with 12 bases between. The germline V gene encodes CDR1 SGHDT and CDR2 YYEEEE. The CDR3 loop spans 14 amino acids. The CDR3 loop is CASSTPTLYNEQFF. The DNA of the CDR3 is TGTGCCAGCAGTACCCCTACTCTCTACAATGAGCAGTTCTTC.

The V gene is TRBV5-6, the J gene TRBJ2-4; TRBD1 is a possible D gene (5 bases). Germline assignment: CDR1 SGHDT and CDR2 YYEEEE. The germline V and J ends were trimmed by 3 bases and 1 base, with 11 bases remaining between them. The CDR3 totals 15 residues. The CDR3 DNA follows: TGTGCCAGCAGCTCGGCGGCAGGGGCCAAAAACATTCAGTACTTC. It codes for CASSSAAGAKNIQYF.

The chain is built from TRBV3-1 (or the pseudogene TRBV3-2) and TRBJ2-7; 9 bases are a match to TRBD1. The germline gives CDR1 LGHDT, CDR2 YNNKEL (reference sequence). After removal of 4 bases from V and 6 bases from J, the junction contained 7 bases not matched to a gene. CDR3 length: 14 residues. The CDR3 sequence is CASSPGTGPGEQYF. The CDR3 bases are TGTGCCAGCAGCCCGGGGACAGGGCCGGGCGAGCAGTACTTC.

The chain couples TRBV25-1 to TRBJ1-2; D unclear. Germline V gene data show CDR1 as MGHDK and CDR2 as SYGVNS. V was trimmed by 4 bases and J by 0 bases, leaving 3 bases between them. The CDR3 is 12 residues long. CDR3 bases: TGTGCCAGCAGTGGAGCTAACTATGGCTACACCTTC. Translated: CASSGANYGYTF.

The CDR3 sequence is CASSLVWGEAFF. DNA for the CDR3: TGTGCCAGCAGCTTAGTGTGGGGTGAAGCTTTCTTT. The chain is built from TRBV7-2 and TRBJ1-1, with D hard to call. V shed 1 base and J shed 7 bases, with 7 bases lying between them. This CDR3 comprises 12 residues. The germline gives CDR1 SGHTA, CDR2 FQGNSA.

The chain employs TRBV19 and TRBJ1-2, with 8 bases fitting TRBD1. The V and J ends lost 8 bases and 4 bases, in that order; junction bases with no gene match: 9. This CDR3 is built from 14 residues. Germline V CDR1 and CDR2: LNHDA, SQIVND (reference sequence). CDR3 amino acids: CASSRQGSGYGYTF. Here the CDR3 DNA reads TGTGCCAGTTCTCGACAGGGGTCGGGCTATGGCTACACCTTC.

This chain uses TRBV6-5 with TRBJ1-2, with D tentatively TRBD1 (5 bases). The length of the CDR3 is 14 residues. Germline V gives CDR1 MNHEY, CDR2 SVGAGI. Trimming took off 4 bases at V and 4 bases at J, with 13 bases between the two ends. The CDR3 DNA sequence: TGTGCCAGCAGTTCCAGGGCCCGGGGCTATGGCTACACCTTC. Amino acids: CASSSRARGYGYTF.

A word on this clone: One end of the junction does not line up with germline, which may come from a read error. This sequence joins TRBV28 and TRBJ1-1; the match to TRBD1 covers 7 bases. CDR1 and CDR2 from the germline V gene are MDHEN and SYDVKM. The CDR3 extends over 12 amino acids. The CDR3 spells CASSPYPPGQRF. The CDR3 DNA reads TGTGCCAGCAGTCCGTATCCGCCGGGACAGCGTTTT. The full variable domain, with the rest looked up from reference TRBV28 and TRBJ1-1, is DVKVTQSSRYLVKRTGEKVFLECVQDMDHENMFWYRQDPGLGLRLIYFSYDVKMKEKGDIPEGYSVSREKKERFSLILESASTNQTSMYLCASSPYPPGQRFGQGTRLTVV.

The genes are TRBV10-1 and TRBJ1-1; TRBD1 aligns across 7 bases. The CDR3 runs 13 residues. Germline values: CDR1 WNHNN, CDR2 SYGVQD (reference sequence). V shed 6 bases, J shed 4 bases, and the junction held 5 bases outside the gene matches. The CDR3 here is CASSLTGSTEAFF. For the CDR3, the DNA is TGCGCCAGCAGCTTGACAGGGAGCACTGAAGCTTTCTTT.

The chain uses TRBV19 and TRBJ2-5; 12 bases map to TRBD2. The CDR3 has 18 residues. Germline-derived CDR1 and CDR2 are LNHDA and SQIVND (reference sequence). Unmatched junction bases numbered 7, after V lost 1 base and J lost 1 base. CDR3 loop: CASSIGLAGGRSQETQYF. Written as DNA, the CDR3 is TGTGCCAGTAGTATAGGGCTAGCGGGAGGGAGAAGCCAAGAGACCCAGTACTTC.

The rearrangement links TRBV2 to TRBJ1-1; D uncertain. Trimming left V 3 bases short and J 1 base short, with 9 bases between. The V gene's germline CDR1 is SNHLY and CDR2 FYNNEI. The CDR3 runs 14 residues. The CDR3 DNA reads TGTGCCAGCAGTGAGCAAAGGCCGAACACTGAAGCTTTCTTT. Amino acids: CASSEQRPNTEAFF. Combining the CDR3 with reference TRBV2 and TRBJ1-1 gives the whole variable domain EPEVTQTPSHQVTQMGQEVILRCVPISNHLYFYWYRQILGQKVEFLVSFYNNEISEKSEIFDDQFSVERPDGSNFTLKIRSTKLEDSAMYFCASSEQRPNTEAFFGQGTRLTVV.

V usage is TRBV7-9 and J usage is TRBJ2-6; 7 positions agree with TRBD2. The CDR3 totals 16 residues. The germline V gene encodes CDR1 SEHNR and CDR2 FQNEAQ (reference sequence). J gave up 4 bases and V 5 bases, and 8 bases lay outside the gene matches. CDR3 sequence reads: CASSLQAGAGANVLTF. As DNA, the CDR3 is TGTGCCAGCAGCCTCCAGGCGGGAGCAGGGGCCAACGTCCTGACTTTC. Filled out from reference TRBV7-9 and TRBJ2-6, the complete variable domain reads DTGVSQNPRHKITKRGQNVTFRCDPISEHNRLYWYRQTLGQGPEFLTYFQNEAQLEKSRLLSDRFSAERPKGSFSTLEIQRTEQGDSAMYLCASSLQAGAGANVLTFGAGSRLTVL.